This TCR beta chain was captured by sequencing in a study of blood T cells in healthy people across ages (dated by TCRdb to the mid-2010s). Looking at the study overall: Template switching captured roughly one uniquely barcoded TCR beta cDNA molecule per two T cells in model experiments. Age-related changes in TCR beta repertoire diversity were measured in the study by deep sequencing normalized with unique cDNA molecular identifiers. Donors were grouped into four age groups: young (average approximately 15 years), middle-aged (39), aged (around 62) and long-lived (less than 85). To avoid experimental bias, donors of different ages were randomly spread across the sequencing lanes. Two additional independent replicas of 1 million unique cDNA reads from the same blood draw were analyzed for two donors (one aged 18 to 30 and one aged 80 or older).

In this sample, this clonotype turned up once. The specificity of this receptor is unknown. The junction departs from germline at one end; a sequencing error may be responsible. The protocol used for the library was 5' RACE. The sample was run on an Illumina HiSeq 2500. The second PCR ran for roughly 7 to 11 cycles and used a J-beta primer mix along with a sample-barcoded 5' primer. A template-switch 5' adaptor carrying 12 random nucleotides introduced a unique molecular identifier onto each TCR beta cDNA molecule. At least 3 million CDR3-containing paired-end reads were obtained from each sample. All of the RNA was converted into first-strand cDNA using the Mint cDNA synthesis kit, with a TRBC-specific oligonucleotide serving as the primer. After uracil-DNA glycosylase treatment, a first 18-cycle PCR used universal primers M1SS and BC2_uni_R on all cDNA. The source study handled its data this way. For normalization, 1 million high-quality reads were randomly selected from each sample, with every read carrying a distinct molecular identifier. Instead of being binned into consensus sequences, reads that shared molecular identifiers were thrown out. MiTCR, run with a Q25 quality threshold and the strictest error-elimination algorithm, handled CDR3 identification, clonotype clustering and error correction. A nonparametric unseen species model using Euler transformation provided a lower-bound estimate of total TCR beta diversity. TCRdb reprocessing: public reads trimmed at Q25 with fastp, clones called with MiXCR, in-frame beta chains kept. Every entry covers one CDR3 protein and lists the most common genes and DNA from its rows. Clone size and V and J calls follow TCRdb, not the original study. The sample profile shows about 1.6 million distinct CDR3 sequences; 34% of them were found once. Clones ranked in the top ten supply around 11% of the sample.

Systemically healthy Caucasian individuals from Russia, over 30 in total and aged about 6 to 90 years, were included as donors. Each donor gave about 10 milliliters of peripheral blood, drawn into EDTA-treated Vacutainer tubes. Ficoll-Paque density-gradient centrifugation was used to isolate PBMCs, with at least 7 million per sample. Total RNA was extracted from PBMCs with Trizol reagent, with at least 5 micrograms obtained per sample. For every donor, an aliquot of PBMCs went through flow cytometry to measure the percentages of naive CD45RAhigh/CD27high T cells. What the research found in general, with its limitations: The CMV infection status of donors was not known, potentially confounding age-related changes in expanded clonotypes. Bulk unsorted PBMC profiling prevented conclusive comparison of naive and antigen-experienced compartments. The long-lived group showed more naive CD4+ T cells, fewer expanded clones and increased TCR diversity than the aged group, suggesting age selection. The percentage of naive T cells measured by flow cytometry correlated strongly with observed TCR beta diversity. Estimates of total diversity based on one million sequenced T cells were regarded as lower bounds and as underestimates. As age increased, observed TCR beta diversity per million T cells dropped in a roughly linear way, and a significant reduction was already evident by age 40.

CDR1 and CDR2, per the germline V gene, are ENHRY and SYGVKD. CDR3 length: 14 amino acids, cysteine to phenylalanine. The read is trimmed to its CDR3 DNA, 42 bases read in frame from base 1. The TCR sequence derives from a woman between 25 and 40 years old in good health. The sequence links TRBV10-3 to TRBJ2-1; the D gene is unclear. Sequenced: blood. The CDR3: CAIKSESSYSEQFF. The DNA sequence is given as TGTGCCATCAAATCGGAGTCGTCCTACAGTGAGCAGTTCTTC.